The entry below describes one T cell receptor (beta chain). Its antigen is still unknown. This sample stems from a study of blood T cells in healthy people across ages. Study outcomes and limitations: No conclusive comparison of naive versus antigen-experienced cells was possible with unsorted PBMCs. Age showed a roughly linear inverse relationship with TCR beta diversity per million T cells.

Each donor's blood draw was around 9.1 milliliters of peripheral blood. Per sample, at least 5.5 micrograms of total RNA were extracted. Primed by a sample-barcoded 5' primer and a J-beta primer mix, a second PCR proceeded for about 7 to 11 cycles. In TCRdb, the 5' RACE reads were re-called with MiXCR into one record per CDR3 protein. The repertoire includes roughly 1,500,000 distinct CDR3 sequences, around 35% of them detected once, and approximately 11% sits in the top ten. CDR1 and CDR2 from the germline V gene are SGHTA and FQGNSA. CDR3 length equals 17 residues. Trimming cost V 3 bases and J 1 base, with 19 bases left between them.

The material sequenced was blood. The chain is built from TRBV7-2 and TRBJ2-7; a possible D gene is TRBD1 (6 bases). The origin of this receptor is a woman aged 25 to 39 in good health. CDR3 in amino acids: CASSFGPPGQGSYEQYF. The CDR3 region has the DNA TGTGCCAGCAGCTTTGGCCCCCCCGGGCAGGGGTCCTACGAGCAGTACTTC.